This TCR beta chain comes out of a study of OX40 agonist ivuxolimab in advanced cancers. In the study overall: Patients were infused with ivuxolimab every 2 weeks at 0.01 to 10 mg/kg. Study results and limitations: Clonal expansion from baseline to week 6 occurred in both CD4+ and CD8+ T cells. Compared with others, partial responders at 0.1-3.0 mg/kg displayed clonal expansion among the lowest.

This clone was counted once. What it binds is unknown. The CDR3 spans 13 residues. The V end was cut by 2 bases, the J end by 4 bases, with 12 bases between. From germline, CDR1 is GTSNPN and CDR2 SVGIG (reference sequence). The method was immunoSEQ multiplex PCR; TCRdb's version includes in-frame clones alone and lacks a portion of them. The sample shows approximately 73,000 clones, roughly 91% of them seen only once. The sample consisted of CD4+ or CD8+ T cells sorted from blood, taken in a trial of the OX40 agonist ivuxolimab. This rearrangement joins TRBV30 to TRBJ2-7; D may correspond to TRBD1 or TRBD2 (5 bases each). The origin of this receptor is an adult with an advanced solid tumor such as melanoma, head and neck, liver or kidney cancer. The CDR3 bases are TGTGCCTGGAGTATGGGGGAGCCGTACGAGCAGTACTTC. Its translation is CAWSMGEPYEQYF.